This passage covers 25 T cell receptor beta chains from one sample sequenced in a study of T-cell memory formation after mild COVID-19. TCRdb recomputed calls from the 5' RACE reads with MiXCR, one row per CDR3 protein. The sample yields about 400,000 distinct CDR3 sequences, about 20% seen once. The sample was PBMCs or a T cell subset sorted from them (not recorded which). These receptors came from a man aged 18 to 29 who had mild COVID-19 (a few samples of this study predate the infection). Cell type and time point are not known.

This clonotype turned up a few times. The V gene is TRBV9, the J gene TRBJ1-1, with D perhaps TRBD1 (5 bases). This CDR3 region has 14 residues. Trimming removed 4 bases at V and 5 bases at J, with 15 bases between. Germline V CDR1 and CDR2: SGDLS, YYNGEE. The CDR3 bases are TGTGCCAGCAGCCCCGGGGGATCGAGGACTGAAGCTTTCTTT. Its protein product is CASSPGGSRTEAFF.

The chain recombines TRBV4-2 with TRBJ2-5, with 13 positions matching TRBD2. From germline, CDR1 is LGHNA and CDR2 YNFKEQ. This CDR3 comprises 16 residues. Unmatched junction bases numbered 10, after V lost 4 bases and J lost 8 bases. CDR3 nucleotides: TGTGCCAGCAGCCGACCACTAGCGGGGGGGCTAGGAACCCAGTACTTC. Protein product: CASSRPLAGGLGTQYF.

The DNA of the CDR3 is TGTGCCAGCAGCTTAGAGGGGCGGGGGAACATTCAGTACTTC. This gives the protein CASSLEGRGNIQYF. The chain is built from TRBV7-6 and TRBJ2-4; TRBD2 aligns across 7 bases. The junction had 4 bases not matched to a gene; V was cut back by 1 base and J by 7 bases. The CDR3 sequence is 14 residues long. Germline V gene lookup returns CDR1 SGHVS and CDR2 FNYEAQ.

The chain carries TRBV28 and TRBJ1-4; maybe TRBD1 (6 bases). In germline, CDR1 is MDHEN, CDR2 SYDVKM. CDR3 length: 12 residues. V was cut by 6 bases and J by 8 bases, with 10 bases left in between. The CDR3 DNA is TGTGCCAGCAGACAGGGAGGGGAAAAACTGTTTTTT. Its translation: CASRQGGEKLFF.

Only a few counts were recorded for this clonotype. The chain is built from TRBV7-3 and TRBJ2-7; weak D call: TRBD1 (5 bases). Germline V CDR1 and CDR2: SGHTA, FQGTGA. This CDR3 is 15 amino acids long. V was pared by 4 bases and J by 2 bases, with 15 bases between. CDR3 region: CASSSTAGPAYEQYF. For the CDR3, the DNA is TGTGCCAGCAGCTCCACAGCAGGGCCGGCCTACGAGCAGTACTTC.

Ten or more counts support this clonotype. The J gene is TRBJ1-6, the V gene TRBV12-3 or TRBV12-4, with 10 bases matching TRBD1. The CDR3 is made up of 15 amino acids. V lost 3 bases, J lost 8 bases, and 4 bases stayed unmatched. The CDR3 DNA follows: TGTGCCAGCAGTTTGGGCGGACAGGGGGATTCACCCCTCCACTTT. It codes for CASSLGGQGDSPLHF.

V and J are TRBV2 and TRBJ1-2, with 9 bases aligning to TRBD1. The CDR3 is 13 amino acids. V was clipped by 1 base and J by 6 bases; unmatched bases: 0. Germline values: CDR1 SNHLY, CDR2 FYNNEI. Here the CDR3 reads CASSEGTGDGYTF. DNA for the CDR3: TGTGCCAGCAGTGAAGGGACAGGGGATGGCTACACCTTC.

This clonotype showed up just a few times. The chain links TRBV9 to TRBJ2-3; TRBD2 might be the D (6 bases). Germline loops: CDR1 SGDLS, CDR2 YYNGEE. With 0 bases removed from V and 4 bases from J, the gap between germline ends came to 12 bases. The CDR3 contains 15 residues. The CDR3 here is CASSVVGRRADTQYF. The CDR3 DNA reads TGTGCCAGCAGCGTAGTGGGCCGGAGGGCAGATACGCAGTATTTT.

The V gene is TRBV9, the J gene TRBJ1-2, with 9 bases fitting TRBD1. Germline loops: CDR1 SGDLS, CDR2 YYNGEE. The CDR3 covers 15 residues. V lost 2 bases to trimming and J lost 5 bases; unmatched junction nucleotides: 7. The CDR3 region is CASSVSRTGVYGYTF. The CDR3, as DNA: TGTGCCAGCAGCGTCTCGAGGACAGGGGTGTATGGCTACACCTTC.

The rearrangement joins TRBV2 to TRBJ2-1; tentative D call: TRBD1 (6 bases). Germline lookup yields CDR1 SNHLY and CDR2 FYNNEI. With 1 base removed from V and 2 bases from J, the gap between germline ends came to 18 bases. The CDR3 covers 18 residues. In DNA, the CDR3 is TGTGCCAGCAGTGAAGGGGGTGCTCTGGCAGGGGCCTACAATGAGCAGTTCTTC. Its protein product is CASSEGGALAGAYNEQFF. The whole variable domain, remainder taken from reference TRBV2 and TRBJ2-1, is EPEVTQTPSHQVTQMGQEVILRCVPISNHLYFYWYRQILGQKVEFLVSFYNNEISEKSEIFDDQFSVERPDGSNFTLKIRSTKLEDSAMYFCASSEGGALAGAYNEQFFGPGTRLTVL.

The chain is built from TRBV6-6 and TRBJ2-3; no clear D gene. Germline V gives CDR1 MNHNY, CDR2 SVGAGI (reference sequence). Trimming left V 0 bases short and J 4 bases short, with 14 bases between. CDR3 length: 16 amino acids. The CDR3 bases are TGTGCCAGCAGTTACTCAAGGACCCGCGTGCCAGATACGCAGTATTTT. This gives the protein CASSYSRTRVPDTQYF.

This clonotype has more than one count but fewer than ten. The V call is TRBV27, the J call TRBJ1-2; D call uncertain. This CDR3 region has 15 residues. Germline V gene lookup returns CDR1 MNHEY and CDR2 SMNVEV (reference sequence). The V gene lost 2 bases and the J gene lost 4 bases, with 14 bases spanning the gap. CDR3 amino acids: CASSLTTAAFYGYTF. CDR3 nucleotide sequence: TGTGCCAGCAGTTTAACGACGGCAGCTTTCTATGGCTACACCTTC.

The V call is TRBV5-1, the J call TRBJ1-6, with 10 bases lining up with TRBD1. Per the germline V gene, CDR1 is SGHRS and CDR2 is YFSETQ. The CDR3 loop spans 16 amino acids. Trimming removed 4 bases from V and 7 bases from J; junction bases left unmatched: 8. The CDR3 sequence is CASSPLWTGGNSPLHF. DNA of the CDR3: TGCGCCAGCAGCCCACTCTGGACAGGGGGAAATTCACCCCTCCACTTT.

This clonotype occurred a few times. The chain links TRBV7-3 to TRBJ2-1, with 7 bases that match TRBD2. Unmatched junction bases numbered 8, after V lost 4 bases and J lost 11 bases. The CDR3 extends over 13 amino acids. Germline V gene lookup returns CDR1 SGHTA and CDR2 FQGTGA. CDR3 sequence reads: CASSSLGGGKQFF. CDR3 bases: TGTGCCAGCAGCTCGCTCGGGGGAGGGAAGCAGTTCTTC. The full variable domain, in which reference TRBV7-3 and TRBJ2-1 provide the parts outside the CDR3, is GAGVSQTPSNKVTEKGKYVELRCDPISGHTALYWYRQSLGQGPEFLIYFQGTGAADDSGLPNDRFFAVRPEGSVSTLKIQRTERGDSAVYLCASSSLGGGKQFFGPGTRLTVL.

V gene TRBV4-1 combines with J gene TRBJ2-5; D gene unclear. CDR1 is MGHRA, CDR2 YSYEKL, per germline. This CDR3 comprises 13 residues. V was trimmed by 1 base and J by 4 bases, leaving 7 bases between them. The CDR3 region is CASSQVSGETQYF. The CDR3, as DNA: TGCGCCAGCAGCCAAGTATCGGGAGAGACCCAGTACTTC.

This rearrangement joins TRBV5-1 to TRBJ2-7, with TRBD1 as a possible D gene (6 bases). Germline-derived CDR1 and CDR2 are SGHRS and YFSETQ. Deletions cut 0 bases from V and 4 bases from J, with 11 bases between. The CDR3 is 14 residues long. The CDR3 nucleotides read TGCGCCAGCAGCTTGGTACAGGGTATGTACGAGCAGTACTTC. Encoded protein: CASSLVQGMYEQYF.

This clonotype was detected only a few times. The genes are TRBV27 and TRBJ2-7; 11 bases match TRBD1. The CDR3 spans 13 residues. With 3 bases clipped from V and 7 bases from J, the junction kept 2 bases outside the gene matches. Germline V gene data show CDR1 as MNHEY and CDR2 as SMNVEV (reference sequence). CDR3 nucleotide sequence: TGTGCCAGCAGTTTGGGGACAGGGGGAGAGCAGTACTTC. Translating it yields CASSLGTGGEQYF.

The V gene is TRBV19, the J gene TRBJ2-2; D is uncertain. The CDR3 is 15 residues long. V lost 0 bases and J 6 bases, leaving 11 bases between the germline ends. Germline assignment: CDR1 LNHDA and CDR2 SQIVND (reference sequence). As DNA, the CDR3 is TGTGCCAGTAGTATAGATCCGGGTCTGTCCGGGGAGCTGTTTTTT. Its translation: CASSIDPGLSGELFF.

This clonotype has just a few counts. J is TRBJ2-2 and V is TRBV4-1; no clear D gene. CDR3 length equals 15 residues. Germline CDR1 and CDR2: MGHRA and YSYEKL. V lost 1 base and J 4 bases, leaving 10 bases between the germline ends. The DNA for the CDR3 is TGCGCCAGCAGCCAAGGCGGATCTCTCACCGGGGAGCTGTTTTTT. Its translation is CASSQGGSLTGELFF.

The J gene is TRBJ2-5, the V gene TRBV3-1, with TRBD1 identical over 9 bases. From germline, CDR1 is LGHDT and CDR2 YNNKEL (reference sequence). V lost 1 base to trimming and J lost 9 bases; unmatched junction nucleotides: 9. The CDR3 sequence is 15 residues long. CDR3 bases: TGTGCCAGCAGCCAAGGACAGGGGGTACCGTTGGCCCAGTACTTC. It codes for CASSQGQGVPLAQYF.

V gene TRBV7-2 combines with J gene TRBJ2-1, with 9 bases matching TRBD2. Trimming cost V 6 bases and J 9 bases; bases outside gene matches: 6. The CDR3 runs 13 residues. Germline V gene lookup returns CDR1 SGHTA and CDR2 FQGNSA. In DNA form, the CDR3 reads TGTGCCAGCAGTAAGCGGGGGGAGGGTGAGCAGTTCTTC. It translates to CASSKRGEGEQFF.

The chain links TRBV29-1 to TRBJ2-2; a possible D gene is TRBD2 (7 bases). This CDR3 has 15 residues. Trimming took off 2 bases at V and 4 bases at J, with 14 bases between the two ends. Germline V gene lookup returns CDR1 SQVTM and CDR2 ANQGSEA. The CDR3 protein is CSVEFRAGATGELFF. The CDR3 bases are TGCAGCGTTGAATTTCGCGCGGGGGCCACCGGGGAGCTGTTTTTT.

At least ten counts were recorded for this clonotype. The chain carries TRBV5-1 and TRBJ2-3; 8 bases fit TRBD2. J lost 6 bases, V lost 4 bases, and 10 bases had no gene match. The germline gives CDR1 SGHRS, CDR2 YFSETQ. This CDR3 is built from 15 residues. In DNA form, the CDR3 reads TGCGCCAGCAGCCCCCGTGGCGGGGGGATCGATACGCAGTATTTT. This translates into CASSPRGGGIDTQYF. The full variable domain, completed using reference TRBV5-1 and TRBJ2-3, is KAGVTQTPRYLIKTRGQQVTLSCSPISGHRSVSWYQQTPGQGLQFLFEYFSETQRNKGNFPGRFSGRQFSNSRSEMNVSTLELGDSALYLCASSPRGGGIDTQYFGPGTRLTVL.

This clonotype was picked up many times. CDR3 protein: CASRRASNTGELFF. CDR3 coding DNA: TGTGCCAGCAGACGGGCCTCGAACACCGGGGAGCTGTTTTTT. The rearrangement uses TRBV7-2 and TRBJ2-2, with no clear D. The CDR3 has 14 residues. Germline V lookup: CDR1 SGHTA, CDR2 FQGNSA. Trimming shortened V by 6 bases and J by 0 bases, and 8 bases separated the two germline ends.

CDR3 protein: CSVDRDSGDTQYF. The DNA of the CDR3 is TGCAGCGTTGACCGGGACTCAGGGGATACGCAGTATTTT. J is TRBJ2-3 and V is TRBV29-1; TRBD2 might be the D (6 bases). The CDR3 loop spans 13 amino acids. CDR1 is SQVTM, CDR2 ANQGSEA, per germline. V was trimmed by 3 bases and J by 6 bases, leaving 13 bases between them.